This entry concerns a single T cell receptor beta chain. For TCR beta, libraries came from iRepertoire HTBI primers and Arm-PCR of CDR3 regions. TCRdb used MiXCR to reprocess the multiplex PCR reads, holding one entry per CDR3 protein. The data show some 370,000 distinct CDR3 sequences, roughly 23% seen once. These data are taken from a study of regulatory T cells in long-lasting Graves disease. Time point noted: persistent/refractory GD, antithyroid drugs over 5 years with positive TRAb. TCR sequences were obtained from RNA taken from PBMCs. Sequenced material: peripheral blood mononuclear cells (PBMCs), taken when the disease was refractory, from a patient treated with antithyroid drugs. This clonotype was obtained from a woman aged 35 to 49 with Graves disease.

The CDR3 here is CASSPFPTGAADTQYF. The CDR3 region has the DNA TGTGCCAGCAGTCCCTTCCCGACGGGGGCCGCAGATACGCAGTATTTT. This sequence joins TRBV28 and TRBJ2-3, with D perhaps assigned TRBD1 or TRBD2 (6 bases each). This CDR3 spans 16 amino acids. Trimming pared 5 bases from V and 4 bases from J, leaving 19 bases between. From germline, CDR1 is MDHEN and CDR2 SYDVKM.